Reported below is one T cell receptor beta chain. The data were produced by immunoSEQ multiplex PCR, yet TCRdb's version contains in-frame clones alone and is incomplete. The sample holds some 150,000 clones, about nine tenths seen once. These data originate in a study of T cell responses to AZD1222 COVID-19 vaccine. Sequences were derived from peripheral blood, sampled on day 0 of MenACWY control vaccination. This receptor was obtained from an adult in good health.

CDR3 residues: CASMLAGVADEQYF. The CDR3 DNA reads TGTGCCAGCATGCTAGCGGGAGTAGCCGACGAGCAGTACTTC. V and J are TRBV6-6 and TRBJ2-7, with 10 bases matching TRBD2. Trimming at V came to 7 bases and at J to 5 bases, leaving 8 bases not matched to a gene. CDR1 is MNHNY, CDR2 SVGAGI, per germline (reference sequence). This CDR3 comprises 14 residues.